This TCR beta chain emerged from a study of shared clonotypes between healthy human individuals. General study points: Shared across a few donors were about 4.6% of the naive CD4 clonotypes.

As to this clone: Its target is not known.

V was clipped by 6 bases and J by 7 bases; unmatched bases: 16. From germline, CDR1 is ENHRY and CDR2 SYGVKD. CDR3 length equals 16 residues. This table comes from immunoSEQ multiplex PCR, and its TCRdb copy is limited to in-frame clones, with some not included. This repertoire shows about 1.1 million clones, 70% to 85% found once; its top ten account for 0.89%. The donor cohort consisted entirely of Caucasian adults residing in Nashville, Tennessee. Memory CD4+ cells were the fraction left after CD45RA+ naive selection. The clonotype comes from a man aged 18 to 29 in good health. Some clones in this sample may be carry-over from other donors' samples. The chain recombines TRBV10-3 with TRBJ2-7; 9 bases map to TRBD1. Input material: memory CD4+ T cells from PBMCs. As for subset: CD45RA-negative fraction. The CDR3 DNA reads TGTGCCATCAGCACGCCGAGGGGACAGGGCTCAGGTGAGCAGTACTTC. Its translation is CAISTPRGQGSGEQYF.